These 31 T cell receptor beta chains were sequenced from one sample in a study of T cells in Graves' hyperthyroidism and ophthalmopathy. It was RNA transcripts that yielded the amplified TCR beta CDR3 regions. The HTBI primer set served for first-round RT-PCR of the TCR CDR3. TCRdb reanalysed the multiplex PCR reads using MiXCR and keeps one entry per CDR3 protein. The sample records more than 150,000 distinct CDR3 sequences, over 15% being singletons. Sequencing input: blood. Receptors originate from a woman between 50 and 59 years old with Graves' hyperthyroidism.

This clonotype showed up many times. The gene calls are TRBV3-2 and TRBJ1-1; TRBD1, the table's D call, was not compared with the DNA. TRBV3-2 is a known pseudogene. CDR3 length equals 14 residues. Written as DNA, the CDR3 is TGTGCCAGCAGCCAAGGGGGGCGCCACACTGAAGCTTTCTTT. Translated, it gives CASSQGGRHTEAFF.

This clonotype has only one observation. The chain has TRBV29-1 and TRBJ2-7; 9 positions agree with TRBD1. The trim removed 6 bases at V and 5 bases at J, leaving 8 bases unmatched. This CDR3 contains 13 residues. CDR1 is SQVTM, CDR2 ANQGSEA, per germline. CDR3 protein: CSVLGGDRDEQYF. For the CDR3, the DNA is TGCAGCGTCTTGGGGGGGGACAGGGACGAGCAGTACTTC.

This clonotype has a count of ten or more. The chain has TRBV7-2 and TRBJ2-2; tentative D call: TRBD2 (5 bases). The length of the CDR3 is 13 residues. V lost 5 bases to trimming and J lost 8 bases, with 12 bases between them. Germline V gene lookup returns CDR1 SGHTA and CDR2 FQGNSA. Written as DNA, the CDR3 is TGTGCCAGCAGCGCCTCTAGGAGGGGGGAGCTGTTTTTT. It codes for CASSASRRGELFF.

This clonotype was recorded many times. V usage is TRBV7-8 and J usage is TRBJ2-1; no reliable D call. V lost 1 base and J lost 4, with 11 bases in between. CDR1 and CDR2 (germline): SGHVS, FQNEAQ. The CDR3 has 15 amino acids. CDR3 loop: CASSLVLSSYNEQFF. CDR3 coding DNA: TGTGCCAGCAGCTTAGTTCTATCCTCTTACAATGAGCAGTTCTTC.

This clonotype was counted ten times or more. The chain couples TRBV12-3 or TRBV12-4 to TRBJ2-1; D unresolved. This CDR3 is built from 15 residues. Trimming removed 3 bases at V and 2 bases at J, with 11 bases between. The CDR3 coding sequence is TGTGCCAGCAGTTTTTCGACCCAAACCTACAATGAGCAGTTCTTC. It is translated as CASSFSTQTYNEQFF.

The CDR3 loop reads CASSQPQGAMTPLHF. The DNA for the CDR3 is TGCGCCAGCAGCCAACCACAGGGGGCGATGACACCCCTCCACTTT. The rearrangement uses TRBV4-1 and TRBJ1-6; TRBD1 matches 9 bases. Germline V gene lookup returns CDR1 MGHRA and CDR2 YSYEKL. J was trimmed by 11 bases and V by 2 bases; bases with no gene match: 7. This CDR3 contains 15 residues.

The chain recombines TRBV10-2 with TRBJ2-7; 7 bases match TRBD1. The V segment lost 7 bases and the J segment 3 bases; nucleotides outside the gene matches: 6. Germline V gene sequence: CDR1 WSHSY, CDR2 SAAADI. This CDR3 region has 13 residues. The CDR3 spells CASTWTGNYEQYF. As DNA, the CDR3 is TGCGCCAGCACTTGGACAGGCAACTACGAGCAGTACTTC.

This clonotype was counted at least ten times. This rearrangement joins TRBV20-1 to TRBJ1-2; no clear D gene. CDR1 and CDR2 (germline): DFQATT, SNEGSKA (reference sequence). V lost 1 base, J lost 4 bases, and 10 bases lay in between. The CDR3 runs to 13 residues. DNA of the CDR3: TGCAGTGCTAGAGCTCTGCTTCCCTATGGCTACACCTTC. The encoded protein is CSARALLPYGYTF.

This clonotype was seen a few times. This chain uses TRBV6-9 with TRBJ2-2, with D maybe TRBD1 (5 bases). The CDR3 covers 15 residues. Germline assignment: CDR1 MNHGY and CDR2 SVAAGI. The V end was cut by 3 bases, the J end by 1 base, with 9 bases between. In DNA form, the CDR3 reads TGTGCCAGCAGTTACTGGACACTGAACACCGGGGAGCTGTTTTTT. Translating it yields CASSYWTLNTGELFF.

This clonotype was counted only a few times. V and J are TRBV19 and TRBJ1-1, with 7 bases identical to TRBD1. The trim removed 1 base at V and 5 bases at J, leaving 4 bases unmatched. Germline CDR1 reads LNHDA; CDR2 reads SQIVND (reference sequence). CDR3 size: 14 residues. As DNA, the CDR3 is TGTGCCAGTAGTATAGGACAGGGCTGGACTGAAGCTTTCTTT. Translation: CASSIGQGWTEAFF.

This clonotype has only one observation. CDR3 DNA: TGTGCCAGTAGTATGACCCCTTTTCTCGAGCAGTACTTC. Its translation: CASSMTPFLEQYF. V gene TRBV19 combines with J gene TRBJ2-7; no firm D call. This CDR3 contains 13 residues. CDR1 and CDR2 (germline): LNHDA, SQIVND (reference sequence). V lost 3 bases and J 6 bases, leaving 12 bases between the germline ends.

The rearrangement links TRBV20-1 to TRBJ2-3; D remains unclear. The CDR3 is 16 residues long. Germline V gene lookup returns CDR1 DFQATT and CDR2 SNEGSKA (reference sequence). V was cut by 5 bases and J by 9 bases, with 27 bases left in between. CDR3 region: CSAVNSNSRIGETQYF. The CDR3 DNA reads TGCAGTGCTGTAAATAGTAACAGCCGCATCGGAGAGACGCAGTATTTT.

This clonotype was seen repeatedly, ten times or more. This rearrangement joins TRBV7-8 to TRBJ2-3; D is uncertain. The CDR3 totals 14 residues. The germline V gene has CDR1 SGHVS and CDR2 FQNEAQ. Trimming took off 1 base at V and 5 bases at J, with 10 bases between the two ends. CDR3 loop: CASSLEPSGDTQYF. The CDR3 DNA reads TGTGCCAGCAGCTTAGAACCTAGTGGAGATACGCAGTATTTT.

The chain recombines TRBV11-2 with TRBJ2-5; D uncertain. CDR3 length equals 15 residues. Deletions cut 1 base from V and 1 base from J, with 10 bases between. Per germline, CDR1 SGHAT and CDR2 FQNNGV. CDR3 amino acids: CASSLVLGRQETQYF. CDR3 DNA sequence: TGTGCCAGCAGCTTAGTCTTAGGGCGCCAAGAGACCCAGTACTTC.

This chain links TRBV18 with TRBJ1-1, with unresolved D. Trimming took off 0 bases at V and 3 bases at J, with 20 bases between the two ends. This CDR3 spans 18 amino acids. The germline CDR1 and CDR2 sequences are KGHSH and LQKENI. The CDR3 bases are TGTGCCAGCTCACCACCGATCGAATTTAGGGTGGCGGACACTGAAGCTTTCTTT. Residues: CASSPPIEFRVADTEAFF.

The chain joins TRBV20-1 to TRBJ2-3, with D possibly TRBD2 on 5 matching bases. There are 13 residues in the CDR3. Germline V CDR1 and CDR2: DFQATT, SNEGSKA (reference sequence). Trimming shortened V by 8 bases and J by 6 bases, and 18 bases separated the two germline ends. CDR3 in amino acids: CSPEVGGADTQYF. CDR3 DNA sequence: TGCAGTCCCGAGGTCGGAGGTGCGGATACGCAGTATTTT.

A note on this clonotype: The junction does not match germline at one end; this may be a read error. The chain uses TRBV27 and TRBJ2-5; tentative D call: TRBD2 (6 bases). CDR3 length: 14 amino acids. From germline, CDR1 is MNHEY and CDR2 SMNVEV (reference sequence). CDR3 residues: CAISLVGTQETQYF. CDR3 in DNA: TGTGCCATCAGTTTAGTGGGGACTCAAGAGACCCAGTACTTC.

This clonotype was seen repeatedly, ten times or more. V and J are TRBV2 and TRBJ1-4; 7 bases line up with TRBD1. The CDR3 has 16 residues. V lost 3 bases to trimming and J lost 0 bases; unmatched junction nucleotides: 4. Germline CDR1 and CDR2: SNHLY and FYNNEI. CDR3 DNA: TGTGCCAGCAGTGACGACAGGGAAGCAACTAATGAAAAACTGTTTTTT. The encoded protein is CASSDDREATNEKLFF.

This clonotype has at least ten counts. The rearrangement joins TRBV6-5 to TRBJ1-1; 10 nucleotides align to TRBD1. V was pared by 0 bases and J by 4 bases, with 8 bases of the junction left unmatched. This CDR3 contains 17 residues. Germline V gene lookup returns CDR1 MNHEY and CDR2 SVGAGI. This CDR3 is CASSYSIRGQGSTEAFF. The CDR3 nucleotides read TGTGCCAGCAGTTACTCGATCCGGGGACAGGGGAGCACTGAAGCTTTCTTT.

This clonotype was seen many times. The gene calls are TRBV12-3 or TRBV12-4 and TRBJ1-4; D is unclear. Trimming took 3 bases from V and 4 from J, leaving 12 bases between them. The CDR3 sequence is 15 residues long. The CDR3 loop is CASSFGRTYNEKLFF. The CDR3 nucleotides are TGTGCCAGCAGTTTTGGGAGGACCTATAATGAAAAACTGTTTTTT.

The V gene is TRBV4-2, the J gene TRBJ1-1; D may be TRBD1 (6 bases). The CDR3 is made up of 15 amino acids. Trimming took off 8 bases at V and 4 bases at J, with 20 bases between the two ends. Germline V lookup: CDR1 LGHNA, CDR2 YNFKEQ. The DNA for the CDR3 is TGTGCCAGCGGACTTGGGACAACCGATGGCACTGAAGCTTTCTTT. Translating it yields CASGLGTTDGTEAFF.

This clonotype showed up just a few times. A much larger clone sits a single nucleotide away, making a read error possible. V is TRBV5-1 and J is TRBJ2-1, with D possibly being TRBD1 (6 bases). Trimming shortened V by 5 bases and J by 10 bases, and 13 bases separated the two germline ends. Germline-derived CDR1 and CDR2 are SGHRS and YFSETQ. This CDR3 has 12 amino acids. In DNA form, the CDR3 reads TGCGCCAGCAGGCTACAGGGAAGCGAGCAGTTCTTC. Translating it yields CASRLQGSEQFF. The full variable domain, in which reference TRBV5-1 and TRBJ2-1 provide the parts outside the CDR3, is KAGVTQTPRYLIKTRGQQVTLSCSPISGHRSVSWYQQTPGQGLQFLFEYFSETQRNKGNFPGRFSGRQFSNSRSEMNVSTLELGDSALYLCASRLQGSEQFFGPGTRLTVL.

This clonotype was detected ten times or more. The genes are TRBV7-2 and TRBJ1-1; TRBD1 matches 8 bases. The CDR3 covers 16 residues. CDR1 SGHTA and CDR2 FQGNSA come from the germline V gene. The V gene end was trimmed by 4 bases and the J gene end by 1 base; junction bases not matched to a gene: 8. Written as DNA, the CDR3 is TGTGCCAGCAGCTCTCGACAGGGGAGGGGGAACACTGAAGCTTTCTTT. This codes for CASSSRQGRGNTEAFF.

In its sample, this clonotype was seen many times. The V call is TRBV4-2, the J call TRBJ2-5; D tentatively fits TRBD1 or TRBD2 (5 bases each). This CDR3 comprises 16 residues. Germline CDR1 is LGHNA and CDR2 is YNFKEQ. Trimming cost V 0 bases and J 2 bases, with 13 bases left between them. CDR3 coding DNA: TGTGCCAGCAGCCAAGATGGGACGCGGTCTCAAGAGACCCAGTACTTC. Translation gives CASSQDGTRSQETQYF.

This chain connects TRBV12-3 or TRBV12-4 to TRBJ1-2; D gene ambiguous. The CDR3 loop spans 15 amino acids. The V gene lost 3 bases and the J gene lost 3 bases, with 14 bases spanning the gap. This CDR3 is CASSFGERTYYGYTF. In DNA, the CDR3 is TGTGCCAGCAGTTTTGGAGAGAGGACCTACTATGGCTACACCTTC.

The CDR3 here is CAWSPRSQPQHF. Here the CDR3 DNA reads TGTGCCTGGAGTCCAAGAAGTCAGCCCCAGCATTTT. The genes are TRBV30 and TRBJ1-5; no firm D call. The V gene's germline CDR1 is GTSNPN and CDR2 SVGIG (reference sequence). This CDR3 has 12 amino acids. Trimming stripped 2 bases from V and 6 bases from J, with 8 bases between. Combining the CDR3 with reference TRBV30 and TRBJ1-5 gives the whole variable domain SQTIHQWPATLVQPVGSPLSLECTVEGTSNPNLYWYRQAAGRGLQLLFYSVGIGQISSEVPQNLSASRPQDRQFILSSKKLLLSDSGFYLCAWSPRSQPQHFGDGTRLSIL.

This chain joins TRBV28 and TRBJ2-5, with D maybe TRBD1 (6 bases). The germline CDR1 and CDR2 sequences are MDHEN and SYDVKM. Trimming left V 2 bases short and J 4 bases short, with 20 bases between. The CDR3 is 17 residues long. CDR3 nucleotide sequence: TGTGCCAGCAGTTTAAGTTATACAGGGCTCGTTAGAGAGACCCAGTACTTC. Protein product: CASSLSYTGLVRETQYF. Complete variable domain (other parts from reference TRBV28 and TRBJ2-5): DVKVTQSSRYLVKRTGEKVFLECVQDMDHENMFWYRQDPGLGLRLIYFSYDVKMKEKGDIPEGYSVSREKKERFSLILESASTNQTSMYLCASSLSYTGLVRETQYFGPGTRLLVL.

At least ten counts were recorded for this clonotype. The genes are TRBV28 and TRBJ2-7; 8 bases agree with TRBD2. The germline gives CDR1 MDHEN, CDR2 SYDVKM. The CDR3 has 14 residues. The CDR3 region is CAISGPGLAYEQYF. The DNA for the CDR3 is TGTGCTATCTCGGGTCCGGGACTAGCCTACGAGCAGTACTTC.

The chain joins TRBV18 to TRBJ2-1, with TRBD2 as a possible D gene (5 bases). The CDR3 sequence is 12 residues long. CDR1 and CDR2 (germline): KGHSH, LQKENI. V was pared by 5 bases and J by 9 bases, with 11 bases between. Here the CDR3 reads CASSTREGEQFF. The CDR3 coding sequence is TGTGCCAGCTCAACTAGAGAGGGTGAGCAGTTCTTC.

This clonotype was observed many times. The chain combines TRBV20-1 with TRBJ1-2; D gene unclear. Germline CDR1 and CDR2: DFQATT and SNEGSKA (reference sequence). Between the trimmed V and J ends, which lost 0 bases and 4 bases, there was a span of 15 bases. This CDR3 region has 15 residues. CDR3 in DNA: TGCAGTGCTAGAGATCGAGGCAGGTTCGGCTATGGCTACACCTTC. Its translation: CSARDRGRFGYGYTF.

This clonotype was picked up a small number of times. This chain links TRBV18 with TRBJ2-2; D ambiguous. CDR3 length equals 13 residues. Germline-derived CDR1 and CDR2 are KGHSH and LQKENI. V was pared by 4 bases and J by 8 bases, with 11 bases between. CDR3 sequence reads: CASSLTGVGELFF. The CDR3 DNA is TGTGCCAGCTCACTCACCGGAGTGGGGGAGCTGTTTTTT.